This paragraph reports one TCR beta chain. It lacks a known antigen. The sample holds no much larger clone one base away, and base qualities are not on file. V loses 0 bases of germline sequence and J loses 11 bases, and the interval between the two ends is 1 base. The CDR3 spans 9 residues, from the cysteine through the phenylalanine. The entry retains the CDR3 DNA only, 27 bases that are in frame from base 1. Sequencing was carried out with an Illumina NovaSeq 6000. cDNA libraries for TCRalpha and TCRbeta were prepared by 5'RACE using constant-segment primers, with sample barcodes and unique molecular identifiers added. RNA was extracted from every sample with Trizol reagent. Libraries were amplified in two PCR steps, with a second sample barcode and Illumina TruSeq adapters added in the second step. The libraries were sequenced on an Illumina NovaSeq using 2 x 150 bp paired-end reads. The authors processed their data as follows. Reads were demultiplexed and collapsed into UMI-guided consensus sequences with migec v1.2.7. Using mixcr v2.1.11, UMI consensuses were aligned to TRA and TRB V and J templates and then assembled into clonotypes. A clonotype was counted as expanded or contracted only if both edgeR and NoisET called the change significant, with noise models trained on biological replicates. edgeR calls used a false discovery rate-adjusted p below 0.01 and a log2 fold-change threshold of 1. As an exploratory analysis of dynamics, max-normalized trajectories of the 1000 most abundant clonotypes were examined with PCA combined with hierarchical clustering. Each responding clone was given a CD4 or CD8 phenotype based on the CD4+ and CD8+ repertoires, which had been sequenced separately. TCRdb ran its own pipeline on the public reads, namely fastp trimming at Q25 and MiXCR clone calling, and kept in-frame beta chains. A single entry per CDR3 protein holds the most common genes and DNA from its merged rows. The V and J calls here are based on TCRdb, not the publication. In this sample the table shows around 510,000 distinct CDR3 sequences, roughly 20% of which occur a single time. Of the sample, about 8.4% is held by the ten largest clones.

This entry belongs to a study of T-cell memory formation after mild COVID-19 (dated by TCRdb to the early 2020s). In the study overall: TCR sequence clusters from the two donors were found to be largely donor specific. Longitudinal TCRalpha and TCRbeta repertoire sequencing tracked T-cell clones expanding and contracting after mild COVID-19 in a couple of donors. The cohort was made up of two young adult volunteers, one female and one male, who were previously healthy.

Ficoll-Paque density gradient centrifugation was used to isolate PBMCs. Beyond this particular receptor, the publication reports: The detection of some responding clones in pre-infection memory suggests that pre-existing cross-reactive memory T cells joined the SARS-CoV-2 response. The study included only a couple of mild cases, and larger cohorts that include severe cases with pre-infection samples were judged to be necessary. The second-wave clones that peaked on day 37 were not confirmed to be SARS-CoV-2 specific. Clones contracting from day 15 to 85 had balanced CD4/CD8 phenotypes, while a second wave expanding from day 15 to 37 was biased towards CD4+. Contracting CD4+ clones were found mainly in CM and EM memory subsets, while CD8+ clones were enriched in EMRA.

Sequenced: PBMCs or a T cell subset sorted from them (not recorded which). The chain joins TRBV23-1 to TRBJ2-5; no D gene call is confident. TRBV23-1 is an ORF for which the function is uncertain. The source of this sequence is an adult woman who had mild COVID-19 (a few samples of this study predate the infection). The sample titles of this study are shuffled in the database, so cell type and time point are left out; the donor was told from shared clones. The DNA reads TGCGCCAGCAGTCAATCTCAGTACTTC. This codes for CASSQSQYF.